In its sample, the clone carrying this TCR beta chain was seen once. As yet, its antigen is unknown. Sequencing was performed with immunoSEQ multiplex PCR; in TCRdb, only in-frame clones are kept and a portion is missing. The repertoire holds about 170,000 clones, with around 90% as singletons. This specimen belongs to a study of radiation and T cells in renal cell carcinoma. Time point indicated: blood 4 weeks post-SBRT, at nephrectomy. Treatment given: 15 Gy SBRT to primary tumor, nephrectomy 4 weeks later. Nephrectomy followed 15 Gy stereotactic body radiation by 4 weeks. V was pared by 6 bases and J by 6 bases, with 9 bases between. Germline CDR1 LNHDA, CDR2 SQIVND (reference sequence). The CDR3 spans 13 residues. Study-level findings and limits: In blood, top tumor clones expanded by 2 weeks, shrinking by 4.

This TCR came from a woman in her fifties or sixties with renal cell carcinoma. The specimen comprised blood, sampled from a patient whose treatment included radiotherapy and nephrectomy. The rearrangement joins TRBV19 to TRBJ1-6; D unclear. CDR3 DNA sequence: TGTGCCAGTAGCGACGTACCTAATTCACCCCTCCACTTT. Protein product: CASSDVPNSPLHF.